This TCR beta chain was sequenced in a study of cytomegalovirus exposure and HLA in healthy donors. Broader study findings: Relative to the approximately 700-donor mean, N-insertions were reportedly fewer in an Asian-associated ancestry cluster in a later analysis. Later analysis placed DRB1 highest and HLA-C lowest in TCR association rates, which differed by HLA locus.

This clone was detected a few times. What it binds is unknown. The PCR was carried out with 60 Vbeta primers and 13 Jbeta primers. The data were produced by immunoSEQ multiplex PCR, yet TCRdb's version contains in-frame clones alone and is incomplete. The sample gives 120,000 or so clones, roughly a sixth of which show up once; 2.9% is in the top ten. The CDR3 runs 15 residues. J lost 2 bases, V lost 0 bases, and 3 bases had no gene match. Germline values: CDR1 SNHLY, CDR2 FYNNEI. The gene calls are TRBV2 and TRBJ2-7, with 8 nucleotides matching TRBD2. Sequencing used PBMCs. This receptor was obtained from a female donor in good health and CMV-seropositive. The CDR3 loop reads CASSEASGGAYEQYF. For the CDR3, the DNA is TGTGCCAGCAGTGAAGCTTCCGGGGGGGCCTACGAGCAGTACTTC.